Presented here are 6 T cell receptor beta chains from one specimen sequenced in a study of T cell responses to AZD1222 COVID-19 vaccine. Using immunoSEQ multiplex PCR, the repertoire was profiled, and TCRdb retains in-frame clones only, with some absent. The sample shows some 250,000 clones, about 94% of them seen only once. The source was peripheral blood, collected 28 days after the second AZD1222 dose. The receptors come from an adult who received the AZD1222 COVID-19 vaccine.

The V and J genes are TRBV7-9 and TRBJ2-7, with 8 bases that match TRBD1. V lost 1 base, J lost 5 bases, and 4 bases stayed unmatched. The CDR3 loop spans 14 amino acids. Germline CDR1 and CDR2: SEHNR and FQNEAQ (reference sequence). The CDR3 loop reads CASSLGQGFNEQYF. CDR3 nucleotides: TGTGCCAGCAGCTTAGGACAGGGGTTCAACGAGCAGTACTTC.

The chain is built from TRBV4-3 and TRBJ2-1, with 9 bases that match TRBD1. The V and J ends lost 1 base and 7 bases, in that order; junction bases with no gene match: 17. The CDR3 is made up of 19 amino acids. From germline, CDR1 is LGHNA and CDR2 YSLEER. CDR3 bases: TGCGCCAGCAGCCAAGTCTTGATCCGACAGGGGGTAGGTAAGAATGAGCAGTTCTTC. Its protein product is CASSQVLIRQGVGKNEQFF.

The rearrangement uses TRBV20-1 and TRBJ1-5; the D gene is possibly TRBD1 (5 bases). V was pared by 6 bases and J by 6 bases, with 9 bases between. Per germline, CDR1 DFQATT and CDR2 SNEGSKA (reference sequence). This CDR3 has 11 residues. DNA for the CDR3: TGCAGTGCCAGGGACGGTCAGCCCCAGCATTTT. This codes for CSARDGQPQHF.

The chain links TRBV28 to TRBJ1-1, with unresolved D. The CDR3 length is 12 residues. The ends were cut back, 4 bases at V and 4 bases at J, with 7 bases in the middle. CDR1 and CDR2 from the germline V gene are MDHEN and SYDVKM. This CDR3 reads CASSYGPTEAFF. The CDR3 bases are TGTGCCAGCAGTTATGGCCCCACTGAAGCTTTCTTT.

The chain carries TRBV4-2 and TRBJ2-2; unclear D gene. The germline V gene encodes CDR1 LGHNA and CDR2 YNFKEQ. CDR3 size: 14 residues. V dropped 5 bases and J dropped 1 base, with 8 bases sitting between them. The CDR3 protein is CASSSPVNTGELFF. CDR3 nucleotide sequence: TGTGCCAGCAGCTCCCCGGTGAACACCGGGGAGCTGTTTTTT.

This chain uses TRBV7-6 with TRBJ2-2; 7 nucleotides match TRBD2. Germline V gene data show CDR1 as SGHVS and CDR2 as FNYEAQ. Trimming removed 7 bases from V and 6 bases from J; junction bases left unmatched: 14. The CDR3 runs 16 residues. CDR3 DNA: TGTGCCAGCACCCTGTGGGGGGGAGGCCCGCCCGGGGAGCTGTTTTTT. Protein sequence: CASTLWGGGPPGELFF.